The 10 T cell receptor beta chains given below trace back to one sample, sequenced in a study of siplizumab effects on memory and regulatory T cells. Method: immunoSEQ multiplex PCR; TCRdb's copy keeps in-frame clones and lacks some. This table holds roughly 70,000 clones, 93% found once. What was sequenced was CD8+ T cells sorted from blood. The receptors come from a human donor in good health.

This clone was seen only once. V and J are TRBV2 and TRBJ1-1, with D possibly matching TRBD1 (5 bases). V was trimmed by 2 bases and J by 1 base, leaving 11 bases between them. This CDR3 comprises 15 residues. Germline CDR1 SNHLY, CDR2 FYNNEI. CDR3 bases: TGTGCCAGCAGTGAATGGGGTAGGGGGAACACTGAAGCTTTCTTT. Its protein product is CASSEWGRGNTEAFF.

The chain couples TRBV10-3 to TRBJ1-1; D is unresolved. The CDR3 consists of 13 residues. The germline CDR1 and CDR2 sequences are ENHRY and SYGVKD. Trimming pared 3 bases from V and 0 bases from J, leaving 5 bases between. In DNA, the CDR3 is TGTGCCATCAGTGACAGTCTGAACACTGAAGCTTTCTTT. Its protein is CAISDSLNTEAFF.

The genes are TRBV4-3 and TRBJ1-1; maybe TRBD1 (5 bases). Germline CDR1 reads LGHNA; CDR2 reads YSLEER. V was pared by 0 bases and J by 6 bases, with 14 bases between. This CDR3 spans 15 amino acids. For the CDR3, the DNA is TGCGCCAGCAGCCAAGATCGAGTGGGGGGGGCTGAAGCTTTCTTT. As protein: CASSQDRVGGAEAFF.

The CDR3 region is CASSVDEGGPYNEQFF. The CDR3 DNA reads as TGTGCCAGCAGCGTAGACGAGGGGGGGCCTTACAATGAGCAGTTCTTC. This rearrangement joins TRBV9 to TRBJ2-1, with D possibly matching TRBD2 (7 bases). In germline, CDR1 is SGDLS, CDR2 YYNGEE. Trimming shortened V by 0 bases and J by 4 bases, and 14 bases separated the two germline ends. CDR3 length equals 16 residues. Full variable domain (rest looked up from reference TRBV9 and TRBJ2-1): DSGVTQTPKHLITATGQRVTLRCSPRSGDLSVYWYQQSLDQGLQFLIQYYNGEERAKGNILERFSAQQFPDLHSELNLSSLELGDSALYFCASSVDEGGPYNEQFFGPGTRLTVL.

This clone has a single count. This chain connects TRBV2 to TRBJ2-4, with 12 bases fitting TRBD1. With V trimmed by 9 bases and J by 10 bases, 7 bases remained unmatched. The CDR3 has 13 amino acids. The V gene's germline CDR1 is SNHLY and CDR2 FYNNEI. This CDR3 is CARGTGGRGIQYF. In DNA form, the CDR3 reads TGTGCCAGAGGGACAGGGGGCCGGGGGATTCAGTACTTC.

This rearrangement joins TRBV4-3 to TRBJ2-3; D is uncertain. Between the trimmed V and J ends, which lost 0 bases and 4 bases, there was a span of 11 bases. The CDR3 length is 15 residues. Germline V gene sequence: CDR1 LGHNA, CDR2 YSLEER. CDR3 amino acids: CASSQDPAVADTQYF. DNA of the CDR3: TGCGCCAGCAGCCAAGATCCGGCCGTCGCAGATACGCAGTATTTT.

The chain uses TRBV4-1 and TRBJ2-5; no clear D. V was pared by 1 base and J by 3 bases, with 9 bases between. The CDR3 has 14 residues. Germline CDR1 reads MGHRA; CDR2 reads YSYEKL. The CDR3 reads CASSQAQYKETQYF. For the CDR3, the DNA is TGCGCCAGCAGCCAAGCTCAGTACAAAGAGACCCAGTACTTC.

The chain joins TRBV7-9 to TRBJ2-7, with no clear D. V gave up 5 bases and J gave up 6 bases, with 8 bases separating them. Germline loops: CDR1 SEHNR, CDR2 FQNEAQ (reference sequence). CDR3 length: 11 amino acids. The CDR3 DNA is TGTGCCAGCAGCCTTATCGGCGAGCAGTACTTC. Its protein is CASSLIGEQYF.

The gene calls are TRBV5-1 and TRBJ1-2; D is unclear. The V gene lost 0 bases and the J gene lost 6 bases, with 12 bases spanning the gap. The germline gives CDR1 SGHRS, CDR2 YFSETQ. This CDR3 has 14 residues. The CDR3 DNA reads as TGCGCCAGCAGCTTGGCCCCGGAGAATAATGGCTACACCTTC. It specifies CASSLAPENNGYTF.

This clone was observed at least ten times. V usage is TRBV19 and J usage is TRBJ2-7, with D perhaps matching TRBD1 (5 bases). CDR3 size: 13 residues. The V gene lost 1 base and the J gene lost 5 bases, with 9 bases spanning the gap. From germline, CDR1 is LNHDA and CDR2 SQIVND (reference sequence). For the CDR3, the DNA is TGTGCCAGTAGTATAGTTGAGACAGACGAGCAGTACTTC. It codes for CASSIVETDEQYF.